This T cell receptor (beta chain) emerged from a study of human T cells and chemical hapten exposure. As for time point: patch test 1, 2 weeks after DPC sensitization. Treatment given: therapeutic diphenylcyclopropenone sensitization with weekly scalp DPC. Germline-derived CDR1 and CDR2 are SGHAT and FQNNGV. V was pared by 4 bases and J by 8 bases, with 5 bases of the junction left unmatched. The CDR3 is 15 residues long. TCRdb redid the calling of the RACE reads with MiXCR, one entry per CDR3 protein. Of roughly 100,000 distinct CDR3 sequences in the sample, approximately 11% were seen once. In its sample, this clonotype was seen a few times.

The rearrangement joins TRBV11-2 to TRBJ2-1; 13 positions agree with TRBD2. This clonotype originated in a woman aged 40 to 49 with alopecia areata. Some clones in this sample may be carry-over from other donors' samples. Source: whole blood, taken in connection with sensitization to the hapten diphenylcyclopropenone (DPC). The CDR3 nucleotides are TGTGCCAGCAGCTCCGGGACTAGCGGGGCGGATGAGCAGTTCTTC. It translates to CASSSGTSGADEQFF. The full variable domain, its missing parts supplied by reference TRBV11-2 and TRBJ2-1, is EAGVAQSPRYKIIEKRQSVAFWCNPISGHATLYWYQQILGQGPKLLIQFQNNGVVDDSQLPKDRFSAERLKGVDSTLKIQPAKLEDSAVYLCASSSGTSGADEQFFGPGTRLTVL.